This T cell receptor (beta chain) was sequenced for a study of T cells in Graves' hyperthyroidism and ophthalmopathy (dated by TCRdb to about 2019). Broadly, across the study: Peripheral blood samples were taken at the time of initial diagnosis, prior to any treatment. To identify TCR V-J signatures that set the groups apart, the researchers used a discovery cohort of about a hundred patients, made up of around 40 with Graves' ophthalmopathy and 55 to 65 with stable Graves' hyperthyroidism. Prospective prediction of ophthalmopathy was tested in an independent validation cohort of about 19 hyperthyroidism patients and 17 patients who later progressed to ophthalmopathy. The 90 to 100 discovery patients were randomly split 7:3 into training and test sets. The study also compared thyroid tissue and blood T-cell repertoires from several Graves' hyperthyroidism patients. Once sampling was done, hyperthyroidism patients were given methimazole at a starting dose of 30 mg daily, whereas ophthalmopathy patients were given high-dose intravenous methylprednisolone. The paper describes TCR Vbeta CDR3 sequencing of about 140 peripheral blood samples, made up of fewer than 50 ophthalmopathy patients, 70 to 80 hyperthyroidism patients and about 17 progressor patients.

Overall results and qualifications from the work: Sample size was not statistically predetermined, and investigators were not blinded to group allocation. During validation, the model predicted progression to ophthalmopathy a median of around 6 months ahead of onset, with almost 71% sensitivity and around 73% specificity. A model built on a 13 V-J signature distinguished ophthalmopathy from stable hyperthyroidism, reaching around 88% sensitivity and about 81% specificity in cross-validation and 80%/75% in testing. Most expanded thyroid clonotypes (frequency above 0.001) were also detected in blood, suggesting blood repertoires may reflect thyroid immune responses.

Graves' hyperthyroidism was defined as stable when no progression to ophthalmopathy occurred over 18 months of follow-up. Hyperthyroidism patients were newly diagnosed, had a disease duration of under 2 months, and were aged 18 to 65 years. The study excluded patients with uncontrolled infections, other autoimmune diseases, pregnancy or lactation. Diagnoses were established on the basis of clinical symptoms, serum thyroxine and TRAb, thyroid ultrasound, and orbital computed tomography. PBMCs were separated from about 10 ml of fresh peripheral blood using Ficoll-Paque density gradient centrifugation. Trizol reagent was used to extract total RNA, and RNA quality was then checked on an Agilent 2100 Bioanalyzer. Amplification of TCR beta CDR3 regions was carried out from RNA transcripts. A first-round RT-PCR of the TCR CDR3 used the HTBI primer set with the Qiagen OneStep RT-PCR kit. Libraries were constructed in a second round of multiplex PCR, after which size selection and purification were performed. Paired-end sequencing of the libraries was performed with 100 bp reads on an Illumina HiSeq2000. Per the original workflow: SOAPnuke was used to process the raw data, throwing out any read that contained adapters or uncalled bases, had a mean Phred below 15, or lacked an exact constant-primer or identifier match. COPE v1.2.5 was used to merge the high-quality paired reads, and each unique nucleotide sequence was defined as a clonotype. Clonotypes were aligned to IMGT TRBV, TRBD and TRBJ reference segments using MiTCR v1.1. Analysis was restricted to V-J combinations with a frequency above 0.0001, which covered just over 98% of repertoires. A TCS score was defined as the ratio between F50 (clonal expansion) and ExV (chaos), using BLOSUM62-based TCRdist between CDR3 peptides within each V-J. Welch's t-statistics and random forest reduced roughly 530 V-J features to 13, which were used in a naive Bayes classifier (R e1071). TCRdb took the public reads, trimmed them with fastp at Q25, ran MiXCR for clone calling and kept in-frame beta chains. Rows are combined by CDR3 protein, so each entry shows the most common genes and DNA. The V and J calls were determined by TCRdb, not by the authors. Counted in this sample were about 420,000 distinct CDR3 sequences; approximately 14% of them appeared once. Around 7% of the sample belongs to the ten largest clones.

A note on this clonotype: The antigen it recognizes is unknown. Qualities for individual bases were not recorded, and no much larger clone is one base off.

The sequenced sample was blood. The receptor comes from a woman between 18 and 29 years old with Graves' hyperthyroidism.

The nucleotide sequence is given as TGTGCCAGCAGCTTAGCGGGGGGACTTAGCTTATACATTCAGTACTTC. Its protein product is CASSLAGGLSLYIQYF. The V and J genes are TRBV7-2 and TRBJ2-4, with TRBD2 perhaps the D gene, on 6 matching bases. From the cysteine up to the phenylalanine, the CDR3 has a length of 16 residues. CDR3 DNA is the only sequence kept; it has 48 bases, read in frame from the first base. V drops 0 bases and J drops 8 bases, leaving 17 bases in between. CDR1 and CDR2 are drawn from the germline V gene: SGHTA, FQGNSA.